The clone carrying this T cell receptor beta chain appeared a single time. No antigen is known for it. The sample originates from a study of T cell responses to AZD1222 COVID-19 vaccine. General observations from the study: Increases in Spike-specific TCR breadth and depth were seen after two AZD1222 doses. Spike was spanned by vaccine-associated CD4 TCRs, which were dominant at 160-218 and 743-854. The number of AZD1222 recipients seropositive at baseline was only five to seven. The reported proportion of spike-specific TCRs targeting unmutated variant regions was nearly half.

TCRdb's copy holds only in-frame clones and misses some; the assay was immunoSEQ multiplex PCR. The sample has some 130,000 clones, around 89% seen once. Sequenced material: peripheral blood, taken on day 0 of AZD1222 vaccination. The TCR originated in an adult in good health.

CDR3 sequence: CASSTGGQQETQYF. The CDR3, as DNA: TGTGCCAGCAGCACAGGGGGACAGCAAGAGACCCAGTACTTC. V gene TRBV9 combines with J gene TRBJ2-5; 8 bases fit TRBD1. The germline CDR1 and CDR2 sequences are SGDLS and YYNGEE. V shed 4 bases, J shed 2 bases, and the junction held 4 bases outside the gene matches. This CDR3 spans 14 amino acids.